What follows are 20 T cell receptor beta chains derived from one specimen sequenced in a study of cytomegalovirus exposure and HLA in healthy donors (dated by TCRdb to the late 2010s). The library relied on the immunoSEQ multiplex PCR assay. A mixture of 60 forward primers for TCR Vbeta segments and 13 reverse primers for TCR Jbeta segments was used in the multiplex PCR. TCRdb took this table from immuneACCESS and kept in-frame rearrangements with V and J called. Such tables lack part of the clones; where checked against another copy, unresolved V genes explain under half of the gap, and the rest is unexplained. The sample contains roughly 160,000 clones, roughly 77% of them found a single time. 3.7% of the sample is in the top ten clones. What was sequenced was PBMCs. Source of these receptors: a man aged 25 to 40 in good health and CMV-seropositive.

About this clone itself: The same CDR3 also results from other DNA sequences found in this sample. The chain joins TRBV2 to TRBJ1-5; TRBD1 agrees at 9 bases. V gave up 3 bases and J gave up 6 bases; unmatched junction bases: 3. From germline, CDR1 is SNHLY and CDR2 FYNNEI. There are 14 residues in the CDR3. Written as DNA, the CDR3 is TGTGCCAGCAGTGAGGGACAGGGTGGTCAGCCCCAGCATTTT. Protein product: CASSEGQGGQPQHF.

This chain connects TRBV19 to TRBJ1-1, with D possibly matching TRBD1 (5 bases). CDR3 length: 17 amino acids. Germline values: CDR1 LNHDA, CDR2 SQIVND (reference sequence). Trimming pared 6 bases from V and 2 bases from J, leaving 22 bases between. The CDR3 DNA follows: TGTGCCAGTAGCTCCGGCGCGTGGCAGGGCGGTAACACTGAAGCTTTCTTT. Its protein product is CASSSGAWQGGNTEAFF. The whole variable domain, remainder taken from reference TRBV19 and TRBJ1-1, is DGGITQSPKYLFRKEGQNVTLSCEQNLNHDAMYWYRQDPGQGLRLIYYSQIVNDFQKGDIAEGYSVSREKKESFPLTVTSAQKNPTAFYLCASSSGAWQGGNTEAFFGQGTRLTVV.

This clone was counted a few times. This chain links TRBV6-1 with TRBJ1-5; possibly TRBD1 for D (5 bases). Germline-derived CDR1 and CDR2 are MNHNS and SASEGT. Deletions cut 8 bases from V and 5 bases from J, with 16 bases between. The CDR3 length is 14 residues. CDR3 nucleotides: TGTGCCAGCGGGGCTGAGGTGGTCCATCAGCCCCAGCATTTT. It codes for CASGAEVVHQPQHF.

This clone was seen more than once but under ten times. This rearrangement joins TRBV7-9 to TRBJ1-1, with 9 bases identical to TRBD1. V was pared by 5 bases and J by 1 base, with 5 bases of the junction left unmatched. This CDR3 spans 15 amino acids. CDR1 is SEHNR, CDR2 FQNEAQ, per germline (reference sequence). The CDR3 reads CASSPGQGTNTEAFF. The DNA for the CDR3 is TGTGCCAGCAGCCCGGGACAGGGTACGAACACTGAAGCTTTCTTT.

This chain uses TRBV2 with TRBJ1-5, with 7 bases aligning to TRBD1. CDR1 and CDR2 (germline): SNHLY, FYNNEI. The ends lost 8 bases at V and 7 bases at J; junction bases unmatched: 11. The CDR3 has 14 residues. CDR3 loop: CASGGRGLGQPQHF. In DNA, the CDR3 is TGTGCCAGCGGCGGGAGGGGGCTAGGGCAGCCCCAGCATTTT.

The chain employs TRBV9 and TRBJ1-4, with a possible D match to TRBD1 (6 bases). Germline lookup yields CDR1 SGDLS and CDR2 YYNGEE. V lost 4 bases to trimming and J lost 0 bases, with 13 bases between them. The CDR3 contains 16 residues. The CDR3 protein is CASSPHRAATNEKLFF. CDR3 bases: TGTGCCAGCAGCCCTCACAGGGCTGCAACTAATGAAAAACTGTTTTTT.

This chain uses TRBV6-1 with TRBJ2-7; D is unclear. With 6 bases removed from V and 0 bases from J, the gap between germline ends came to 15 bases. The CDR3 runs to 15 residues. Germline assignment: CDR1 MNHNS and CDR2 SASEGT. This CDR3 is CASSETYQVSYEQYF. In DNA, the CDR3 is TGTGCCAGCAGCGAGACGTATCAGGTCTCCTACGAGCAGTACTTC.

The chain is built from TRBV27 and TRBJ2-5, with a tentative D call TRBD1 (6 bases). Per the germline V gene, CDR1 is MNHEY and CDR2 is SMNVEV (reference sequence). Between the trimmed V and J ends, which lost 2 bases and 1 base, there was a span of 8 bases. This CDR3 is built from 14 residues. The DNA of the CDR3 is TGTGCCAGCAGTTTAATAGGGGGCCAAGAGACCCAGTACTTC. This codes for CASSLIGGQETQYF.

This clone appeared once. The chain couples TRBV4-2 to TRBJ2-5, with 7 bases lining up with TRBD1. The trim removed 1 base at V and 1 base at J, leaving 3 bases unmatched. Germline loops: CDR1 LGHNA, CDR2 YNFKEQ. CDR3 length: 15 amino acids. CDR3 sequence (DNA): TGTGCCAGCAGCCAAGGGGACAGTCGCCAAGAGACCCAGTACTTC. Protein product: CASSQGDSRQETQYF.

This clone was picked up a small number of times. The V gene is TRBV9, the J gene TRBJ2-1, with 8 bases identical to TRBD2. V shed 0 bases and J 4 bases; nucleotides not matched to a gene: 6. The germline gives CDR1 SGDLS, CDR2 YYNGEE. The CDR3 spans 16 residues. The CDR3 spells CASSVGGTSGYNEQFF. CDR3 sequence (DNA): TGTGCCAGCAGCGTAGGGGGGACTAGTGGATACAATGAGCAGTTCTTC.

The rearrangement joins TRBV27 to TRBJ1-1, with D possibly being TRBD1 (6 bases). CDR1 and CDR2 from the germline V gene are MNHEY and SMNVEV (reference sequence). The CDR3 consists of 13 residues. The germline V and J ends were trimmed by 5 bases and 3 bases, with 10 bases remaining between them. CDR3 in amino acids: CASSIKGDTEAFF. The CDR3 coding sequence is TGTGCCAGCAGTATAAAGGGGGACACTGAAGCTTTCTTT.

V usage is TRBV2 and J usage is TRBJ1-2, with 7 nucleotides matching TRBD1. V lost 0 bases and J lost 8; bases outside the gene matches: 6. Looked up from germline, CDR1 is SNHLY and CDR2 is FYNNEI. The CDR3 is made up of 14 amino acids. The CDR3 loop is CASSEANRGGGYTF. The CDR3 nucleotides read TGTGCCAGCAGTGAAGCGAACAGGGGAGGAGGCTACACCTTC.

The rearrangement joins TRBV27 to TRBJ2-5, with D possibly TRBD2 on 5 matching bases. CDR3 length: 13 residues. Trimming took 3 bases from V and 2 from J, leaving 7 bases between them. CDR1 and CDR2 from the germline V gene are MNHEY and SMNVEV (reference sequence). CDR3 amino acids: CASSFTGQETQYF. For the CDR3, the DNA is TGTGCCAGCAGTTTTACGGGACAAGAGACCCAGTACTTC.

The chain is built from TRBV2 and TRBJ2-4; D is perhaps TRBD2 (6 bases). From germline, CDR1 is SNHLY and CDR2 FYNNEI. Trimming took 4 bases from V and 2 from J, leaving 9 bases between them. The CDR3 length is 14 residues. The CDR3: CASSGEVSKNIQYF. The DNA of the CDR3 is TGTGCCAGCAGTGGGGAGGTCTCCAAAAACATTCAGTACTTC.

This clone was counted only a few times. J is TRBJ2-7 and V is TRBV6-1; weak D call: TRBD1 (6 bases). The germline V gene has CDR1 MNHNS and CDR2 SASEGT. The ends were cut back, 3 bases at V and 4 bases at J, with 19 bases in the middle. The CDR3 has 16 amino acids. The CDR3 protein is CASSEGAPPLSYEQYF. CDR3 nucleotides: TGTGCCAGCAGTGAGGGGGCCCCTCCCCTCTCTTACGAGCAGTACTTC.

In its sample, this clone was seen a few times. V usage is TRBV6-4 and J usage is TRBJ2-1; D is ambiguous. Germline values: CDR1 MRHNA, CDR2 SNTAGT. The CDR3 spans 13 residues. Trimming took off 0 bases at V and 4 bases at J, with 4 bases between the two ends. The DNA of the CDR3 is TGTGCCAGCAGTGACTCAGAGTACAATGAGCAGTTCTTC. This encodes CASSDSEYNEQFF.

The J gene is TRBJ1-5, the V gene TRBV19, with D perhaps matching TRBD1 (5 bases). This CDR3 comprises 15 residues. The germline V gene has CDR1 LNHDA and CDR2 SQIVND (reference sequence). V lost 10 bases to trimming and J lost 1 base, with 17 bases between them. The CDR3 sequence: CATRVVMMSNQPQHF. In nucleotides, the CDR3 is TGTGCCACCAGGGTGGTTATGATGAGCAATCAGCCCCAGCATTTT.

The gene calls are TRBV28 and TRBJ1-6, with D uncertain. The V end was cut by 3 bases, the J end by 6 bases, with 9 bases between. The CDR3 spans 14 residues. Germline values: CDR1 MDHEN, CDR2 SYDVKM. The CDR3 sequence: CASSLHSFNSPLHF. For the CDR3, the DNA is TGTGCCAGCAGTTTGCACAGCTTTAATTCACCCCTCCACTTT.

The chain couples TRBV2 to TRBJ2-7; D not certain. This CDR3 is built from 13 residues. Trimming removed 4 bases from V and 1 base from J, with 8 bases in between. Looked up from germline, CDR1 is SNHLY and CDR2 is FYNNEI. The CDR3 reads CASSVYSSYEQYF. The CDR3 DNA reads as TGTGCCAGCAGTGTCTATTCGTCCTACGAGCAGTACTTC.

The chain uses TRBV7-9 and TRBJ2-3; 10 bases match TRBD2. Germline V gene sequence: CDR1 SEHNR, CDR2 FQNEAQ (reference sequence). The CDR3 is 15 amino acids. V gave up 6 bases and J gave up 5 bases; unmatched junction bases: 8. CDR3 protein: CASSLSGGAEDTQYF. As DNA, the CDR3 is TGTGCCAGCAGTTTAAGCGGGGGGGCGGAAGATACGCAGTATTTT.